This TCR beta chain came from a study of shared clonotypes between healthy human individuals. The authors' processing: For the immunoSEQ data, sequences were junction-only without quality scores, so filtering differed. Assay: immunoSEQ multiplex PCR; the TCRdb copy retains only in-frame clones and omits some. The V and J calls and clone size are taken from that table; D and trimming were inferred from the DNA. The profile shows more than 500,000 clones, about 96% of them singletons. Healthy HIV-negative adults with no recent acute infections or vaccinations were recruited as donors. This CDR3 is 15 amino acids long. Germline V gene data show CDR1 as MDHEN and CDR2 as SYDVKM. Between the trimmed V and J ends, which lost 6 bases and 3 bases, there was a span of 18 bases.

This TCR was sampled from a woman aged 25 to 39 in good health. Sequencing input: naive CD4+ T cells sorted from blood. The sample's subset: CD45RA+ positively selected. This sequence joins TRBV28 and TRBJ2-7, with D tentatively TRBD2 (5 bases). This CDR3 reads CASRRVALEGYEQYF. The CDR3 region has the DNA TGTGCCAGCAGACGGGTAGCGTTGGAAGGCTACGAGCAGTACTTC.